This paragraph covers one TCR beta chain sequence. Antigen unknown. TCRdb re-called the 5' RACE reads with MiXCR, one entry per CDR3 protein. This table has about 340,000 distinct CDR3 sequences, roughly 8.7% appearing once. This sample stems from a study of T cells after yellow fever vaccination. V lost 2 bases and J lost 4, with 8 bases in between. Germline V CDR1 and CDR2: MNHEY, SVGAGI. CDR3 length: 13 amino acids. Study-level points and caveats: Sorted repertoires could include abundant contaminating clonotypes from bulk cells. Researchers report a weaker secondary response that nonetheless peaked faster, day 5 versus 15. Reappearance after the booster was observed for most primary-vaccination clones (roughly 97% CD4, roughly 90% CD8).

Material: PBMCs, obtained on the day of the first yellow fever vaccination. This sequence originates from a man aged 18 to 29 who received the YFV17D yellow fever vaccine. The genes are TRBV6-5 and TRBJ1-2, with TRBD1 as a possible D gene (5 bases). Here the CDR3 reads CASSYGGIYGYTF. The CDR3 coding sequence is TGTGCCAGCAGTTACGGGGGAATCTATGGCTACACCTTC.